This T cell receptor (beta chain) was captured by sequencing in a study of naive and memory T cell subsets. Study-level findings and limits: The RNA method is potentially sensitive to activation and differentiation changes.

Whole-blood samples were roughly 2.7 ml of peripheral blood from healthy adult volunteers. In this sample, this clonotype turned up many times. Its antigen is as yet unknown. Reverse transcription of blood and skin TCR RNA was primed at alpha and beta constant regions. Four PCR rounds used nested alpha and beta constant region primers plus the SP2 primer. A single record per CDR3 protein comes from TCRdb applying MiXCR to the 5' RACE reads. Here the sample spans about 21,000 distinct CDR3 sequences, 4% to 4.5% being singletons. The clonotype originates from a male donor in good health.

The CDR3 coding sequence is TGCGCCAGCAGCCCCCACGCGGGGGCCTCCTACAATGAGCAGTTCTTC. Protein: CASSPHAGASYNEQFF. This chain connects TRBV4-1 to TRBJ2-1; weak D call: TRBD2 (7 bases). Trimming cost V 4 bases and J 0 bases, with 13 bases left between them. CDR3 size: 16 residues. Germline assignment: CDR1 MGHRA and CDR2 YSYEKL.